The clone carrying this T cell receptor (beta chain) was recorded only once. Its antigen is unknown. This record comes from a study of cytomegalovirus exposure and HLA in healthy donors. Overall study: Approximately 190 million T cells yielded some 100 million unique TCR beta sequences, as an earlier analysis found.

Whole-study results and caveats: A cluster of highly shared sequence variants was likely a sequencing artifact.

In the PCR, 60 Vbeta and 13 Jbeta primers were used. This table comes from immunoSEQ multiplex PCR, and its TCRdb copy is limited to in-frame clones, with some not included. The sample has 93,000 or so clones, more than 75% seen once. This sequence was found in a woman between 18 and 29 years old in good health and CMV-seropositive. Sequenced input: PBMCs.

In DNA form, the CDR3 reads TGTGCCAGCACCTCTACTAGCGGATCCTACGAGCAGTACTTC. This encodes CASTSTSGSYEQYF. V is TRBV27 and J is TRBJ2-7; 8 bases are a match to TRBD2. Trimming at V came to 7 bases and at J to 1 base, leaving 6 bases not matched to a gene. Germline values: CDR1 MNHEY, CDR2 SMNVEV (reference sequence). This CDR3 region has 14 residues.